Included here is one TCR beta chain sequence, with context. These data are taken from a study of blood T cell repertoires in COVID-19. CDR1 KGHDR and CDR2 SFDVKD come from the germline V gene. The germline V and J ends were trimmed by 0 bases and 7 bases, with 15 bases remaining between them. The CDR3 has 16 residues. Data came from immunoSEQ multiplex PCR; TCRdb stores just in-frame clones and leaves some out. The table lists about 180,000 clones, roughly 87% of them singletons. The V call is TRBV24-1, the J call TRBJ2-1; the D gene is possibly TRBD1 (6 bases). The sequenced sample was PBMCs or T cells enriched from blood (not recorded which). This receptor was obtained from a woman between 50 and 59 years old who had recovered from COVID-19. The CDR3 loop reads CATSDLRDRRGNEQFF. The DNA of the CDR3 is TGTGCCACCAGTGATTTGCGTGACAGGCGAGGTAATGAGCAGTTCTTC.